These T cell receptor beta chains were read from a single sample in a study of T cells in Graves' hyperthyroidism and ophthalmopathy. TCRdb independently ran MiXCR on the multiplex PCR reads; one entry per CDR3 protein. Of some 460,000 distinct CDR3 sequences listed, around 14% are singletons. Sequenced: blood. These receptors were taken from a woman under 30 with Graves' hyperthyroidism. CDR3s include the opening cysteine and the closing phenylalanine or tryptophan.

v_call	cdr3_aa
TRBV9	CASSDDGLGEQFF
TRBV3-1	CASSKGVPYEQYF
TRBV12-3/TRBV12-4	CASSHSGNPPSDEQFF
TRBV19	CASSITGTGTSEAFF
TRBV12-3/TRBV12-4	CASSPTDRMNTEAFF
TRBV13	CASSPYGGGYQETQYF
TRBV20-1	CSASEGQGYDEQFF
TRBV27	CASSLSTASTDTQYF
TRBV24-1	CATSDVGGASDTQYF
TRBV11-2	CASSGRQGSYGYTF
TRBV7-9	CASSWTGISYEQYF
TRBV7-6	CASSLVAGVGAGELFF
TRBV7-3	CASSAGGGYNEQFF
TRBV4-2	CASSQVQLAGRNEQFF
TRBV2	CASSESPPIDTQYF
TRBV7-8	CASSLGRVNTGELFF
TRBV2	CASSAGTGRYEQYF
TRBV20-1	CSARTGGYSGNTIYF
TRBV20-1	CSASILGTGAYEQYF
TRBV28	CASNPSGTGTLAKNIQYF
TRBV13	CASSWYWAKTDTQYF
TRBV6-5	CASSWGRGTNEKLFF
TRBV9	CASSVGPGGIYPSEQYF
TRBV2	CASSEGGGDLSYEQYF
TRBV19	CASSIFWGLNYEQYF
TRBV5-6	CASSLGGTANTEAFF
TRBV12-3/TRBV12-4	CASSFSGTAGDTQYF
TRBV20-1	CSARAGTIQETQYF
TRBV20-1	CSAPTAGPDTQYF
TRBV3-1	CASSVRGPLYNEQFF
TRBV27	CASRTQGRTDTQYF
TRBV10-3	CAIKVGTDYNEQFF
TRBV20-1	CSATGQGYNEQFF
TRBV7-2	CASSGRLGTSEQETQYF
TRBV12-3/TRBV12-4	CASSFYRVDEKLFF
TRBV4-1	CASSQVWDSQYF
TRBV9	CASSPTSTGTEAFF
TRBV24-1	CATSALNEQFF
TRBV2	CASRASRGYTF
TRBV6-4	CASSDEGTLNSPLHF
TRBV20-1	CSARIAGGADTQYF
TRBV11-2	CASSLETSDTDTQYF
TRBV7-9	CASSPGIAGTGNEKLFF
TRBV6-2/TRBV6-3	CASSTGTGWSYEQYF
TRBV7-6	CASSWDGAYEQFF
TRBV15	CATSPQWGQGAGNEQFF
TRBV9	CASSVDGGSSCNEQFF
TRBV25-1	CASSTRGRGGEKLFF
TRBV6-5	CASSYSRANTEAFF
TRBV24-1	CATSDPGTGNYGYTF
TRBV11-2	CASGTAEAFF
TRBV12-3/TRBV12-4	CASSTARGITEAFF
TRBV19	CASSILVSGTEAFF
TRBV7-2	CASSSMRGLGNTQYF
TRBV7-2	CASSLRQGADTQYF
TRBV27	CASSLAAGTGFSNQSQHF